This T cell receptor beta chain was identified in a study of shared clonotypes between healthy human individuals (dated by TCRdb to the early 2020s). Looking at the study overall: Three men and two women, aged 18 to 49 years, made up the cohort. For each donor, three plates each were used for CD4 naive and CD4 memory, two plates were used for CD8 naive, and one plate was used for CD8 memory. The study deeply sequenced blood TCR repertoires of five healthy adults to estimate repertoire size and the extent of clonotype sharing between individuals. To increase sequencing depth and limit assay-specific biases, TCR repertoire library preparation and sequencing were carried out by different laboratories using diverse techniques. Between about 0.9 and 8.9 billion PBMCs per donor were obtained by leukapheresis. On the study overall, not on this receptor specifically: Sampling was restricted to blood, and TCR repertoires in tissues likely differ from the TCR repertoires found in blood. Compared with non-shared clonotypes, the clonotypes found in all four sorted-subset donors had higher generation probabilities. Because the study included a small number of donors, the genetic and exposure-history diversity represented was limited. Even with the large sequencing depth, rarefaction of the sorted-subset datasets indicated that sequencing was incomplete. Naive subsets generally had larger estimated clonotype richness than memory subsets. Pairwise subsampling indicated that sequencing depth was expected to affect the degree of clonotype sharing among donors. Across a handful of donors, approximately 5% of naive CD4, roughly 3.5% of naive CD8, 2% to 2.5% of memory CD4, and roughly 0.41% of memory CD8 clonotypes were shared.

Per the germline V gene (reference sequence), MNHEY is the CDR1 and SMNVEV is the CDR2. The CDR3 starts with the cysteine, ends with the phenylalanine, and has 13 residues. Only the CDR3 DNA stays, 39 bases, in frame from base 1. V sheds 2 bases and J sheds 4 bases, leaving 8 bases between their ends. The donors were healthy, HIV-negative adults with no recently reported acute infections or vaccinations. Every donor was a Caucasian adult living in Nashville, Tennessee, USA. CD4+ T cells were enriched by magnetic negative selection, after which naive cells were positively selected on CD45RA and the negative fraction was taken as the memory subset. Blood was obtained by leukapheresis, after which PBMCs were separated by Ficoll-Histopaque density gradient centrifugation and cryopreserved in liquid nitrogen vapor phase. Analytical flow cytometry was used to check the purity and quantity of each magnetically sorted T cell population. Genomic DNA was isolated from each sorted fraction and quantified by UV absorbance on a Nanodrop 2000c.

TCR CDR3 regions were amplified from genomic DNA by multiplex PCR using the deep immunoSEQ assay. For each cell subset, the extracted genomic DNA was distributed evenly across all wells of several immunoSEQ 96-well plates, and each plate served as one replicate. For sorted subsets, roughly 200 ng of genomic DNA, equivalent to about 30,000 T cell genomes, went into each replicate PCR. Purified libraries were measured with a Qubit 3.0 fluorometer, size-checked on a Bioanalyzer 2100, and measured again with the KAPA Library Quantification kit. A separate single-read 150-cycle Illumina NextSeq 550 flow cell was used to sequence each immunoSEQ 96-well plate. The study's own analysis went as follows. The immunoSEQ output contained only junctional sequences without quality scores, so filtering could not match that applied to full-length reads. To assign V/J genes and CDR3, sequences were annotated using PyIR, a Python wrapper for IgBLAST v1.9, with IMGT germline references. Any read was removed if the V/J assignment was weak (E-value above 1e-6), the CDR3 was missing, or the read contained stop codons, out-of-frame junctions, or ambiguous translated residues. V3J clonotypes were defined as sequences sharing the same inferred V gene, J gene, and CDR3 amino acid sequence. Percentage overlap between repertoires was calculated by dividing the number of shared unique clonotypes by the size of the smaller repertoire. Repertoire richness was assessed with RTK rarefaction, the Chao1 estimator, and Recon v2.1 estimates of unobserved clonotypes. Generation probabilities were computed with OLGA for all TCRbeta clonotypes obtained by the gDNA method from several donors. TCRdb limited this immuneACCESS table to in-frame rearrangements with V and J called. A share of clones is missing; checked studies link under half to unresolved V genes, and the rest is unexplained. V and J calls and clone size are those listed in that table; D and trimming were worked out from the DNA. The sample profile shows more than 1 million clones; approximately 78% of them were found once. The ten largest clones take up 0.4% to 0.55% of the sample.

Comments on this clone: The specificity of this receptor is unknown. No base qualities exist here, and no much larger clone lies one base off it.

The chain links TRBV27 with TRBJ1-2; a weak D assignment points to TRBD1 (6 bases agree). This clonotype originated in a young man in good health. Some clones in this sample may be carry-over from other donors' samples. The specimen sequenced was memory CD4+ T cells from PBMCs. What this sample's cell subset or site label stands for: CD45RA-negative fraction. CDR3 protein: CASSLAQGYGYTF. The bases are TGTGCCAGCAGTTTAGCACAGGGCTATGGCTACACCTTC.